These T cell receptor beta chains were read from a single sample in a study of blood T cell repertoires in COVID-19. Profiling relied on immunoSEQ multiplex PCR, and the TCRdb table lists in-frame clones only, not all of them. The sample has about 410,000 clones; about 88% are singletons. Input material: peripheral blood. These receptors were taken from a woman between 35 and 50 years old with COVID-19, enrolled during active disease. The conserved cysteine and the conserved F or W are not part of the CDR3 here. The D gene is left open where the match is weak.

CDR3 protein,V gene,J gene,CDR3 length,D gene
ASTMGENTEAF,TRBV6-5,TRBJ1-1,11,NA
ATSWGQRETQY,TRBV15,TRBJ2-5,11,TRBD1
ASSLSSGQAYIQY,TRBV28,TRBJ2-4,13,NA
ASSLIGGAQY,TRBV19,TRBJ2-3,10,NA
ASSPTGDRNQPQH,TRBV5-1,TRBJ1-5,13,TRBD1
ASSQGLPGNNEQF,TRBV19,TRBJ2-1,13,NA
ASSFMLGQGAREQY,TRBV13,TRBJ2-7,14,TRBD1
ASSVRGGSGANVLT,TRBV9,TRBJ2-6,14,NA
ASSVGGGQGALGYT,TRBV28,TRBJ1-2,14,TRBD1
ASRHGLAGSGNTGELF,TRBV5-4,TRBJ2-2,16,TRBD2
ASSRTGNTEAF,TRBV6-5,TRBJ1-1,11,TRBD1
ASSLDPAGPSYEQY,TRBV5-1,TRBJ2-7,14,TRBD2
ASQEDREETQY,TRBV5-6,TRBJ2-5,11,TRBD1
ASSPGDRGNTEAF,TRBV27,TRBJ1-1,13,TRBD1
ASSSGRMYQETQY,TRBV5-1,TRBJ2-5,13,NA
ASSATRHIAKNIQY,TRBV27,TRBJ2-4,14,NA
ASSYSGQPTDTQY,TRBV6-5,TRBJ2-3,13,TRBD1
SASTQGNQPQH,TRBV20-1,TRBJ1-5,11,NA
ATSRDRTSGPF,TRBV15,TRBJ2-1,11,TRBD2
ASSFHLGYT,TRBV7-2,TRBJ1-2,9,NA
ASSLPLGQIDQPQH,TRBV28,TRBJ1-5,14,TRBD1
ASREVTDTEAF,TRBV19,TRBJ1-1,11,NA
ASSSSDRGHNEQF,TRBV5-4,TRBJ2-1,13,TRBD1
ASSVDPIGDYGYT,TRBV9,TRBJ1-2,13,NA
ASSGRRGYT,TRBV7-9,TRBJ1-2,9,NA
ASSSGQIDNSPLH,TRBV5-1,TRBJ1-6,13,TRBD1
ASSYSQPQETQY,TRBV6-5,TRBJ2-5,12,NA
ASSQDTQGPSSYNSPLH,TRBV4-1,TRBJ1-6,17,NA
ASSLSPGDSSVVSYNEQF,TRBV7-7,TRBJ2-1,18,NA
ASSLSGQETQY,TRBV28,TRBJ2-5,11,NA
AIMDSFGRTQY,TRBV10-3,TRBJ2-3,11,NA
ASSLTGGMNTEAF,TRBV28,TRBJ1-1,13,TRBD1
ASSLAQTGFSEAF,TRBV27,TRBJ1-1,13,TRBD1
ASSLRTGLVNTEAF,TRBV5-1,TRBJ1-1,14,TRBD1
ASSYLAGAGSTDTQY,TRBV7-6,TRBJ2-3,15,TRBD2
ASSVDQWETQY,TRBV9,TRBJ2-5,11,NA
ASSLRGQETQY,TRBV27,TRBJ2-5,11,NA
SVERQDGNTIY,TRBV29-1,TRBJ1-3,11,NA
ASSVRQGTEAF,TRBV9,TRBJ1-1,11,TRBD1
ASSQEGLQETQY,TRBV4-2,TRBJ2-5,12,NA
ASSYGGGYEKLF,TRBV6-6,TRBJ1-4,12,NA
ASSPRVQGTGAEAF,TRBV18,TRBJ1-1,14,TRBD1
SSTTWTEAF,TRBV29-1,TRBJ1-1,9,NA
ASSRTGWIWETQY,TRBV27,TRBJ2-5,13,TRBD1
ASSFPLTGRAGEQY,TRBV28,TRBJ2-7,14,TRBD1
ASSLVPIVNEQF,TRBV13,TRBJ2-1,12,NA
ASSRKPRSTDTQY,TRBV11-2,TRBJ2-3,13,NA
ASSPLAGVINEQF,TRBV5-1,TRBJ2-1,13,TRBD2
ASSYDRVDTDTQY,TRBV28,TRBJ2-3,13,TRBD1